These T cell receptor beta chains were read from a single sample in a study of neoadjuvant nivolumab and ipilimumab in lung cancer. Assay: immunoSEQ multiplex PCR; the TCRdb copy retains only in-frame clones and omits some. Altogether over 5,500 clones are present, less than 65% being singletons, with the ten largest covering approximately 15%. The sequences come from tumor tissue, collected after neoadjuvant nivolumab, alone or with ipilimumab, at or shortly before surgery. The receptors originated from an adult with non-small cell lung cancer. CDR3s include the opening cysteine and the closing phenylalanine or tryptophan. Fields, in order: D gene, J gene, V gene, clone size, CDR3 protein, CDR3 DNA. A D gene is named only where the DNA matches it firmly. The size field is filled for only some rows; it gives once, few, many or a size class.

D gene: TRBD2; J gene: TRBJ2-7; V gene: TRBV2; clone size: NA; CDR3 protein: CASSEAGLADIYEQYF; CDR3 DNA: TGTGCCAGCAGTGAAGCGGGACTAGCGGATATTTACGAGCAGTACTTC
D gene: NA; J gene: TRBJ1-4; V gene: TRBV4-2; clone size: NA; CDR3 protein: CASSQGPIATNEKLFF; CDR3 DNA: TGTGCCAGCAGCCAGGGACCTATTGCAACTAATGAAAAACTGTTTTTT
D gene: TRBD1; J gene: TRBJ2-7; V gene: TRBV27; clone size: NA; CDR3 protein: CASRKGGADSYEQYF; CDR3 DNA: TGTGCCAGCAGAAAAGGGGGCGCGGACTCCTACGAGCAGTACTTC
D gene: NA; J gene: TRBJ1-5; V gene: TRBV6-1; clone size: NA; CDR3 protein: CASSVLLGQPQHF; CDR3 DNA: TGTGCCAGCAGTGTACTGCTAGGTCAGCCCCAGCATTTT
D gene: NA; J gene: TRBJ2-3; V gene: TRBV7-2; clone size: NA; CDR3 protein: CASSLGVDTDTQYF; CDR3 DNA: TGTGCCAGCAGCTTAGGCGTCGACACAGATACGCAGTATTTT
D gene: TRBD1; J gene: TRBJ1-5; V gene: TRBV30; clone size: few; CDR3 protein: CAWSTGTVKDQPQHF; CDR3 DNA: TGTGCCTGGAGTACCGGGACAGTTAAAGATCAGCCCCAGCATTTT
D gene: NA; J gene: TRBJ2-5; V gene: TRBV15; clone size: NA; CDR3 protein: CATSQGGASGETQYF; CDR3 DNA: TGTGCCACCAGTCAGGGGGGAGCCTCAGGGGAGACCCAGTACTTC
D gene: NA; J gene: TRBJ1-2; V gene: TRBV5-6; clone size: few; CDR3 protein: CASGQSSRKTYGYTF; CDR3 DNA: TGTGCCAGCGGTCAATCCAGTCGAAAGACCTATGGCTACACCTTC
D gene: NA; J gene: TRBJ2-7; V gene: TRBV11-1; clone size: once; CDR3 protein: CASSLEGQSSYEQYF; CDR3 DNA: TGTGCCAGCAGCTTAGAGGGGCAGAGCTCCTACGAGCAGTACTTC
D gene: NA; J gene: TRBJ2-7; V gene: TRBV15; clone size: NA; CDR3 protein: CATSRRQAGEQYF; CDR3 DNA: TGTGCCACCAGCAGAAGACAGGCAGGAGAGCAGTACTTC
D gene: NA; J gene: TRBJ1-4; V gene: TRBV2; clone size: NA; CDR3 protein: CASSEGSALEKLFF; CDR3 DNA: TGTGCCAGCAGTGAAGGTTCGGCACTCGAAAAACTGTTTTTT
D gene: NA; J gene: TRBJ1-2; V gene: TRBV6-1; clone size: NA; CDR3 protein: CASSRSRTYGYTF; CDR3 DNA: TGTGCCAGCAGCAGAAGTAGAACCTATGGCTACACCTTC
D gene: NA; J gene: TRBJ1-1; V gene: TRBV5-8; clone size: NA; CDR3 protein: CASSLGPWVEAFF; CDR3 DNA: TGTGCCAGCAGCCTCGGACCGTGGGTTGAAGCTTTCTTT
D gene: NA; J gene: TRBJ2-5; V gene: TRBV7-2; clone size: few; CDR3 protein: CASSLDLVGPLVQYF; CDR3 DNA: TGTGCCAGCAGCTTAGATCTTGTCGGGCCGCTCGTCCAGTACTTC
D gene: NA; J gene: TRBJ2-1; V gene: TRBV9; clone size: NA; CDR3 protein: CASSAGSLGWYNEQFF; CDR3 DNA: TGTGCCAGCAGCGCGGGTAGTCTAGGATGGTACAATGAGCAGTTCTTC
D gene: NA; J gene: TRBJ1-4; V gene: TRBV11-2; clone size: few; CDR3 protein: CASSLGGMIGEKLFF; CDR3 DNA: TGTGCCAGCAGCTTAGGTGGCATGATAGGTGAAAAACTGTTTTTT
D gene: NA; J gene: TRBJ1-5; V gene: TRBV27; clone size: NA; CDR3 protein: CASSFRGQPQHF; CDR3 DNA: TGTGCCAGCAGTTTCAGGGGTCAGCCCCAGCATTTT
D gene: TRBD1; J gene: TRBJ2-1; V gene: TRBV28; clone size: NA; CDR3 protein: CASSLGTGKSNEQFF; CDR3 DNA: TGTGCCAGCAGTTTAGGGACAGGGAAGTCCAATGAGCAGTTCTTC
D gene: NA; J gene: TRBJ1-1; V gene: TRBV6-5; clone size: NA; CDR3 protein: CASKMASNTEAFF; CDR3 DNA: TGTGCCAGCAAAATGGCATCGAACACTGAAGCTTTCTTT
D gene: NA; J gene: TRBJ2-3; V gene: TRBV4-1; clone size: NA; CDR3 protein: CASSLGSTDTQYF; CDR3 DNA: TGCGCCAGCAGCCTCGGGTCCACAGATACGCAGTATTTT
D gene: NA; J gene: TRBJ2-5; V gene: TRBV5-1; clone size: NA; CDR3 protein: CASSLDRVGLETQYF; CDR3 DNA: TGCGCCAGCAGCTTGGACAGGGTCGGTTTAGAGACCCAGTACTTC
D gene: TRBD1; J gene: TRBJ1-2; V gene: TRBV7-4; clone size: NA; CDR3 protein: CASSPGQGAYGYTF; CDR3 DNA: TGTGCCAGCAGCCCAGGACAGGGGGCCTATGGCTACACCTTC
D gene: TRBD1; J gene: TRBJ2-5; V gene: TRBV19; clone size: once; CDR3 protein: CASSPRQGAVGTQYF; CDR3 DNA: TGTGCCAGTAGTCCTCGACAGGGGGCCGTGGGGACCCAGTACTTC
D gene: NA; J gene: TRBJ1-4; V gene: TRBV7-8; clone size: NA; CDR3 protein: CASSDIPGASNEKLFF; CDR3 DNA: TGTGCCAGCAGCGACATCCCAGGGGCATCTAATGAAAAACTGTTTTTT
D gene: TRBD1; J gene: TRBJ1-2; V gene: TRBV2; clone size: NA; CDR3 protein: CASRALGTGVDGYTF; CDR3 DNA: TGTGCCAGCAGAGCCTTAGGGACAGGGGTTGATGGCTACACCTTC
D gene: TRBD2; J gene: TRBJ2-3; V gene: TRBV6-1; clone size: few; CDR3 protein: CASWAGGPGSTQYF; CDR3 DNA: TGTGCCAGCTGGGCGGGAGGGCCTGGGAGTACGCAGTATTTT
D gene: TRBD2; J gene: TRBJ2-7; V gene: TRBV27; clone size: NA; CDR3 protein: CASRGLASSYEQYF; CDR3 DNA: TGTGCCAGCAGGGGACTAGCGAGCTCCTACGAGCAGTACTTC
D gene: NA; J gene: TRBJ2-6; V gene: TRBV4-1; clone size: NA; CDR3 protein: CASSQDKAGANVLTF; CDR3 DNA: TGCGCCAGCAGCCAAGATAAGGCTGGGGCCAACGTCCTGACTTTC
D gene: TRBD2; J gene: TRBJ2-1; V gene: TRBV6-4; clone size: few; CDR3 protein: CASSRGLAGVSEQFF; CDR3 DNA: TGTGCCAGCAGCCGTGGACTAGCGGGAGTCAGTGAGCAGTTCTTC
D gene: NA; J gene: TRBJ2-7; V gene: TRBV30; clone size: NA; CDR3 protein: CAGLWGAYEQYF; CDR3 DNA: TGTGCCGGCCTCTGGGGGGCCTACGAGCAGTACTTC
D gene: NA; J gene: TRBJ1-1; V gene: TRBV7-9; clone size: medium-sized; CDR3 protein: CASSFVGQAFF; CDR3 DNA: TGTGCCAGCAGCTTTGTGGGGCAAGCTTTCTTT
D gene: NA; J gene: TRBJ2-1; V gene: TRBV11-3; clone size: NA; CDR3 protein: CASSLLRGGSYNEQFF; CDR3 DNA: TGTGCCAGCAGCTTACTCCGGGGAGGCTCCTACAATGAGCAGTTCTTC
D gene: NA; J gene: TRBJ2-5; V gene: TRBV28; clone size: NA; CDR3 protein: CASSRGQGRETQYF; CDR3 DNA: TGTGCCAGCAGCCGAGGGCAGGGAAGAGAGACCCAGTACTTC
D gene: NA; J gene: TRBJ2-7; V gene: TRBV21-1; clone size: few; CDR3 protein: CASSKDGRVGRPYEQYF; CDR3 DNA: TGTGCCAGCAGCAAAGATGGAAGGGTGGGGAGGCCCTACGAGCAGTACTTC
D gene: TRBD1; J gene: TRBJ2-7; V gene: TRBV10-3; clone size: few; CDR3 protein: CAISESYDRASHEQYF; CDR3 DNA: TGTGCCATCAGTGAGTCTTATGACAGGGCCTCCCACGAGCAGTACTTC
D gene: NA; J gene: TRBJ1-5; V gene: TRBV6-6; clone size: few; CDR3 protein: CASSRRKDVDQSAQHF; CDR3 DNA: TGTGCCAGCAGCAGACGCAAAGACGTGGATCAATCAGCCCAGCATTTT
D gene: NA; J gene: TRBJ1-2; V gene: TRBV5-5; clone size: NA; CDR3 protein: CASSQSFTGTQSGYTF; CDR3 DNA: TGCGCCAGCAGCCAATCTTTCACCGGGACCCAGAGCGGCTACACCTTC
D gene: NA; J gene: TRBJ2-2; V gene: TRBV9; clone size: NA; CDR3 protein: CASSVPDWTGPGELFF; CDR3 DNA: TGTGCCAGCAGCGTCCCTGACTGGACGGGTCCCGGGGAGCTGTTTTTT
D gene: NA; J gene: TRBJ1-1; V gene: TRBV29-1; clone size: NA; CDR3 protein: CSARVVTEAFF; CDR3 DNA: TGCAGCGCTAGGGTTGTCACTGAAGCTTTCTTT
D gene: NA; J gene: TRBJ1-3; V gene: TRBV19; clone size: medium-sized; CDR3 protein: CASTGPNSGNTIYF; CDR3 DNA: TGTGCCTCGACAGGTCCCAACTCTGGAAACACCATATATTTT
D gene: TRBD2; J gene: TRBJ2-3; V gene: TRBV11-2; clone size: NA; CDR3 protein: CASSWGGADTQYF; CDR3 DNA: TGTGCCAGCAGCTGGGGAGGGGCAGATACGCAGTATTTT
D gene: NA; J gene: TRBJ2-7; V gene: TRBV29-1; clone size: NA; CDR3 protein: CSVEKSGGGYEQYF; CDR3 DNA: TGCAGCGTTGAGAAGTCAGGTGGGGGGTACGAGCAGTACTTC
D gene: TRBD1; J gene: TRBJ2-7; V gene: TRBV6-5; clone size: NA; CDR3 protein: CASSLTGGNTYEQYF; CDR3 DNA: TGTGCCAGCAGTTTGACAGGGGGCAACACCTACGAGCAGTACTTC
D gene: NA; J gene: TRBJ2-5; V gene: TRBV11-3; clone size: NA; CDR3 protein: CASSSSFRDGETQYF; CDR3 DNA: TGTGCCAGCAGCTCATCCTTCAGGGACGGAGAGACCCAGTACTTC
D gene: NA; J gene: TRBJ2-1; V gene: TRBV7-9; clone size: NA; CDR3 protein: CASSLPEAGYNEQFF; CDR3 DNA: TGTGCCAGCAGCTTACCAGAGGCTGGATACAATGAGCAGTTCTTC
D gene: NA; J gene: TRBJ2-5; V gene: TRBV30; clone size: NA; CDR3 protein: CAWSNGGAQETQYF; CDR3 DNA: TGTGCCTGGAGTAATGGAGGGGCCCAAGAGACCCAGTACTTC
D gene: TRBD1; J gene: TRBJ2-7; V gene: TRBV27; clone size: few; CDR3 protein: CASSLDRLNIYEQYF; CDR3 DNA: TGTGCCAGCAGTTTGGACAGGCTAAATATCTACGAGCAGTACTTC
D gene: TRBD2; J gene: TRBJ2-1; V gene: TRBV27; clone size: few; CDR3 protein: CASSSGTINEQFF; CDR3 DNA: TGTGCCAGCAGTTCGGGGACTATCAATGAGCAGTTCTTC
D gene: NA; J gene: TRBJ2-3; V gene: TRBV10-3; clone size: NA; CDR3 protein: CATEEAEEDTQYF; CDR3 DNA: TGTGCCACCGAGGAGGCGGAAGAAGATACGCAGTATTTT
D gene: NA; J gene: TRBJ2-7; V gene: TRBV6-6; clone size: few; CDR3 protein: CASSPDSSYEQYF; CDR3 DNA: TGTGCCAGCAGTCCCGACAGCTCCTACGAGCAGTACTTC
D gene: TRBD2; J gene: TRBJ2-7; V gene: TRBV28; clone size: NA; CDR3 protein: CASSPGLASLEQYF; CDR3 DNA: TGTGCCAGCAGTCCGGGACTAGCCAGCCTCGAGCAGTACTTC
D gene: NA; J gene: TRBJ2-5; V gene: TRBV2; clone size: NA; CDR3 protein: CASQSESQETQYF; CDR3 DNA: TGTGCCAGCCAAAGCGAATCCCAAGAGACCCAGTACTTC